This T cell receptor (beta chain) is from a study of T-cell memory formation after mild COVID-19. The wider study: The study found TCR clusters largely donor specific. Study-wide findings and caveats: Some clones that responded were present in memory (sampled pre-infection), which suggests cross-reactive memory joined. Researchers report contracting CD4+ clones mostly in CM and EM, with CD8+ clones in EMRA.

On this clonotype itself: The target antigen is unknown.

Germline lookup yields CDR1 DFQATT and CDR2 SNEGSKA (reference sequence). CDR3 length equals 13 residues. V gave up 6 bases and J gave up 5 bases; unmatched junction bases: 4. Libraries for TCRalpha and TCRbeta carried sample barcodes and unique molecular identifiers via 5'RACE. TCRdb reanalysed the 5' RACE reads using MiXCR and keeps one entry per CDR3 protein. The sample has around 530,000 distinct CDR3 sequences, about 20% seen once. This chain connects TRBV20-1 to TRBJ2-3; 11 bases line up with TRBD1. The receptor was derived from an adult woman who had mild COVID-19 (a few samples of this study predate the infection). Cell type and time point are not known. Source material: PBMCs or a T cell subset sorted from them (not recorded which). CDR3 nucleotide sequence: TGCAGTGCCGGACAGGGGGCTAGAGATACGCAGTATTTT. Translating it yields CSAGQGARDTQYF.